This T cell receptor beta chain was observed in a study of glioma-infiltrating T cells. The study, taken as a whole, reports: Gliomas, especially low-grade, showed above-expected tissue-blood divergence; non-neoplastic patients showed below.

There are many counts of this clonotype. Antigen: not known. Amplification of TCR alpha and beta CDR3 regions from RNA used iRepertoire nested multiplex PCR. TCRdb re-called the multiplex PCR reads with MiXCR, one entry per CDR3 protein. The data show over 80,000 distinct CDR3 sequences, around 42% seen once. Per germline, CDR1 SGHRS and CDR2 YFSETQ. Between the trimmed V and J ends, which lost 0 bases and 0 bases, there was a span of 7 bases. This CDR3 has 14 residues. This TCR derives from a human donor with low-grade glioma or glioblastoma, undergoing nonglioma brain surgery, or in good health (not recorded which). The chain uses TRBV5-1 and TRBJ2-7; possibly TRBD1 for D (6 bases). Sequenced: glioma tissue, nonneoplastic brain tissue, or PBMCs (not recorded which). The CDR3 loop is CASSLGDISYEQYF. The CDR3 DNA reads TGCGCCAGCAGCTTGGGGGACATCTCCTACGAGCAGTACTTC. Combining the CDR3 with reference TRBV5-1 and TRBJ2-7 gives the whole variable domain KAGVTQTPRYLIKTRGQQVTLSCSPISGHRSVSWYQQTPGQGLQFLFEYFSETQRNKGNFPGRFSGRQFSNSRSEMNVSTLELGDSALYLCASSLGDISYEQYFGPGTRLTVT.